A selection of T cell receptor beta chains follows, all from one sample in a study of shared clonotypes between healthy human individuals. The protocol was immunoSEQ multiplex PCR, while the TCRdb copy is restricted to in-frame clones and leaves out a portion. The table lists more than 450,000 clones, 79% of them singletons. Sequenced input: PBMCs. The receptors stem from a woman aged 40 to 50 in good health. Some clones in this sample may be carry-over from other donors' samples. Both conserved end residues are part of each CDR3. The order of the fields is V gene, CDR3 protein.

>TRBV28
CASTWTSGRGGTDTQYF
>TRBV19
CASSTRTSDYNEQFF
>TRBV2
CASSPIQGGLGYTF
>TRBV7-3
CASSFSGPSTDTQYF
>TRBV10-3
CAISPGNAYEQYF
>TRBV4-2
CASSQDWATRSQPQHF
>TRBV30
CATDSTDTQYF
>TRBV11-2
CASSLYLAGGSYSYNEQFF
>TRBV5-1
CASSVTPQETQYF
>TRBV4-2
CASSQYPGAFNEKLFF
>TRBV5-4
CASSQTSGTSYNEQFF
>TRBV9
CASSVNQETQYF
>TRBV5-6
CASSLGGQGIDTQYF
>TRBV7-2
CASSSLGGGYTF
>TRBV5-1
CASSLDGTSGHEQFF
>TRBV5-1
CASSLFGAEQFF
>TRBV27
CASSTQGRGPIGNTEAFF
>TRBV28
CASSSYTSGVTYEQYF
>TRBV6-1
CASRGHQNEKLFF
>TRBV7-9
CASSREAAGFNEQFF
>TRBV10-1
CASSESGRGADYGYTF
>TRBV27
CASSLWGGDSNQPQHF
>TRBV7-9
CASSWNRLEQYF
>TRBV9
CASSRGPLYNEQFF
>TRBV15
CATSRDTGFWETQYF
>TRBV7-2
CASTPEPGSQPQHF
>TRBV27
CASSPNSWGTGVTGELFF
>TRBV30
CAWSPETYEQYF
>TRBV9
CASSKTSRNEQFF
>TRBV2
CASSDTARGSPLHF
>TRBV6-5
CASSYRGKGEQYF
>TRBV9
CASSPRTSGEYNEQFF
>TRBV4-1
CASSWRDTYTGELFF
>TRBV5-1
CASNPGLAGDEQFF
>TRBV19
CASSRLLAGGGADTQYF
>TRBV7-9
CASSLETGTRTNEKLFF
>TRBV10-1
CASSERTGNDEQYF
>TRBV18
CASSPNSRTYNEQFF
>TRBV7-2
CASSLGLAGGPYNEQFF
>TRBV27
CASSLGWGQGFTEAFF
>TRBV2
CASSEVGRRGGVDGYTF
>TRBV9
CASSVGTGAGQPQHF
>TRBV28
CASSLFQQNTEAFF
>TRBV7-8
CASSPPLGEQYF